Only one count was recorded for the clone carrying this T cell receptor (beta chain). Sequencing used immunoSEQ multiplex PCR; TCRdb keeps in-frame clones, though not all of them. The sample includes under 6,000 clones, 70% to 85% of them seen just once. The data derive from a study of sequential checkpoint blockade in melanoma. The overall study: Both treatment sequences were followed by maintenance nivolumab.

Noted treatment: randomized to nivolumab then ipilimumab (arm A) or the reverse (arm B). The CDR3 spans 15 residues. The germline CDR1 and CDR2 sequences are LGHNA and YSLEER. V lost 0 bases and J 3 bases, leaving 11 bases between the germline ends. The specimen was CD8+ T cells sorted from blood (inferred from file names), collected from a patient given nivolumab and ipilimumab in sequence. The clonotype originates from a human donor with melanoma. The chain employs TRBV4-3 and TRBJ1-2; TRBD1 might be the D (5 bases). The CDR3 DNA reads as TGCGCCAGCAGCCAAGACCGGGGGAGCCACTATGGCTACACCTTC. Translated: CASSQDRGSHYGYTF.